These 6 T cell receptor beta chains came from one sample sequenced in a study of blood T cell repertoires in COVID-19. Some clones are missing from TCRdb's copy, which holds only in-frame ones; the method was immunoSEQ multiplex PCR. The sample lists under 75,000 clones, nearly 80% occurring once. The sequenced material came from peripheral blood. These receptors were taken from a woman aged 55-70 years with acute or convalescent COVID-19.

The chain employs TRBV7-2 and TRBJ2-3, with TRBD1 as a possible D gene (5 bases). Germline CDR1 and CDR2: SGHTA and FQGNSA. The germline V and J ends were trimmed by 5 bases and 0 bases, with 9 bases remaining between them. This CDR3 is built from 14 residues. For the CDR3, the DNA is TGTGCCAGCAGCCTTGGACATAGCACAGATACGCAGTATTTT. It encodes CASSLGHSTDTQYF.

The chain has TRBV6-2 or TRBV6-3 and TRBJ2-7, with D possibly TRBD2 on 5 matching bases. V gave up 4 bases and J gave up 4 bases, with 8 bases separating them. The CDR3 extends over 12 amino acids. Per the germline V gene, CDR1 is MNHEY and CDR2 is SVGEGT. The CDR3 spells CASSSRAYEQYF. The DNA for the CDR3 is TGTGCCAGCAGTTCGAGGGCTTACGAGCAGTACTTC.

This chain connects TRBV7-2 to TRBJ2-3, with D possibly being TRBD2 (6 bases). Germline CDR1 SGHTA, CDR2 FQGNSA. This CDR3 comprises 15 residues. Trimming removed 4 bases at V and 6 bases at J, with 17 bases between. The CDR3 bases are TGTGCCAGCAGCTCCCCCCCCGCCGGAGGGGATACGCAGTATTTT. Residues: CASSSPPAGGDTQYF.

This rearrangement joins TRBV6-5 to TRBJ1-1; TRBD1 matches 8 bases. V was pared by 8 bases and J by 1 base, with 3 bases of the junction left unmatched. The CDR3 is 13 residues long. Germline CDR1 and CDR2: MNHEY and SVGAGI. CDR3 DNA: TGTGCCAGCGACAGGGGTTCGAACACTGAAGCTTTCTTT. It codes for CASDRGSNTEAFF.

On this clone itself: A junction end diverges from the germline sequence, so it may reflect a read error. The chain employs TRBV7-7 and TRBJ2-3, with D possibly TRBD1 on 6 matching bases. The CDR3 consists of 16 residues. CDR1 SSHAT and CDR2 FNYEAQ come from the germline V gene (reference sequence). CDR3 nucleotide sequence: TGTGCTAGCAGCTCCCTCGAGGGGGTCGATAGAGATACGCAGTATTTT. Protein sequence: CASSSLEGVDRDTQYF.

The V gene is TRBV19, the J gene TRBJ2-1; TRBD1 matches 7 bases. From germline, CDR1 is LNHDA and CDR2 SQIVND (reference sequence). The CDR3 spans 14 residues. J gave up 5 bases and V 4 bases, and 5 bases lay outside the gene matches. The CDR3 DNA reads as TGTGCCAGTAGTAGAACCGGGACAGACAATGAGCAGTTCTTC. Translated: CASSRTGTDNEQFF.